This T cell receptor (beta chain) was retrieved from a study of Ad26.COV2.S vaccination and SARS-CoV-2 variants. Whole-study findings and limits: Researchers reported similar non-spike TCR breadth in vaccine and placebo recipients. Post-vaccination spike-specific CD8+ and CD4+ T cell responses reportedly had substantial breadth. Individuals receiving vaccine had higher spike-specific TCR breadth than placebo recipients did.

Germline lookup yields CDR1 LNHDA and CDR2 SQIVND (reference sequence). This CDR3 spans 15 amino acids. Trimming shortened V by 7 bases and J by 0 bases, and 13 bases separated the two germline ends. A word on this clone: Antigen unknown.

Here immunoSEQ multiplex PCR was the method, and the copy in TCRdb shows in-frame clones only, minus some. The sample lists some 180,000 clones, roughly 85% occurring once. J is TRBJ2-1 and V is TRBV19; no clear D. The clonotype was recovered from a human donor who had recovered from COVID-19. Sequenced here: peripheral blood, sampled after recovery from COVID-19. CDR3 region: CASKMSVSSYNEQFF. DNA for the CDR3: TGTGCCAGTAAGATGAGCGTCAGCTCCTACAATGAGCAGTTCTTC.